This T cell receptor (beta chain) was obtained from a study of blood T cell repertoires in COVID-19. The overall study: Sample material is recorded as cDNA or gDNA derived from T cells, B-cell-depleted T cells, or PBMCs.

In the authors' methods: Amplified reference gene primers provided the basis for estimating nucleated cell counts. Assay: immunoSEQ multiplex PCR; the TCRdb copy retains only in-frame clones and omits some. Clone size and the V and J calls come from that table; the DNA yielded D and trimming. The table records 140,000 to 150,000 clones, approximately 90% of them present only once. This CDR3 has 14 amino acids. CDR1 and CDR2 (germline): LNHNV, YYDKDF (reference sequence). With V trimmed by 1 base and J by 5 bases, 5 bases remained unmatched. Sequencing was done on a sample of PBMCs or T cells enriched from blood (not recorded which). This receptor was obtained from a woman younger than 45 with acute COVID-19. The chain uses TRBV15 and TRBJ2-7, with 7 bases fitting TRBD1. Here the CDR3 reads CATSRGQGSDEQYF. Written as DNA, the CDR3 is TGTGCCACCAGCAGAGGACAGGGTTCAGACGAGCAGTACTTC.